This TCR beta chain was sequenced during a study of blood T cell repertoires in COVID-19. Turning to the study itself: Some COVID-19 samples were acute and others convalescent; all came from the United States, Italy and Spain. The cDNA or gDNA used as material had been derived from T cells, B-cell-depleted T cells, or PBMCs.

In the authors' workflow: Amplification of reference gene primers provided the estimated nucleated cell counts. Only in-frame clones appear in the TCRdb table, and some are missing; sequencing was by immunoSEQ multiplex PCR. V and J calls and clone size follow that table, whereas D and trimming were derived from the DNA. The sample shows a few hundred thousand clones, approximately 90% of them seen only once. Donors in Cohort 3 counted as recovered after two negative PCRs, clearance, or symptom resolution. Germline V lookup: CDR1 WNHNN, CDR2 SYGVQD (reference sequence). Trimming stripped 4 bases from V and 8 bases from J, with 11 bases between. The CDR3 has 13 residues.

The genes are TRBV10-1 and TRBJ1-4; possible D gene TRBD1, 6 bases. The receptor comes from a man aged 18 to 29 who had recovered from COVID-19. The source material was PBMCs or T cells enriched from blood (not recorded which). The CDR3 DNA sequence: TGCGCCAGCAGTGGGGGGCGAAGGGAAAAACTGTTTTTT. This sequence encodes CASSGGRREKLFF.